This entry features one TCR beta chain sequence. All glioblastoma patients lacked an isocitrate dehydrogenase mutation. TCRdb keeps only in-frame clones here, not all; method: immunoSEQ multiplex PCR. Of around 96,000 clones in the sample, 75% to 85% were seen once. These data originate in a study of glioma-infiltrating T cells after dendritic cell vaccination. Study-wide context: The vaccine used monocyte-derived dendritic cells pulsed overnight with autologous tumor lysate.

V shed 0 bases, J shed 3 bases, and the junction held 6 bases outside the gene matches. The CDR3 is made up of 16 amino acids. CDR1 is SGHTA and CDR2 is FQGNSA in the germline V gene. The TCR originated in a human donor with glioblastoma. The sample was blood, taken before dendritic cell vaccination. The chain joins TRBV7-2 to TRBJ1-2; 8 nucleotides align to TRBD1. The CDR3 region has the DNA TGTGCCAGCAGCTTAGCCGTGGACAGGGTGTACTATGGCTACACCTTC. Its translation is CASSLAVDRVYYGYTF. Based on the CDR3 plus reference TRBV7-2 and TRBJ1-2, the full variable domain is GAGVSQSPSNKVTEKGKDVELRCDPISGHTALYWYRQSLGQGLEFLIYFQGNSAPDKSGLPSDRFSAERTGGSVSTLTIQRTQQEDSAVYLCASSLAVDRVYYGYTFGSGTRLTVV.